This T cell receptor beta chain appears in the sequencing data of a study of T cell clones after liver transplantation. Findings of the study overall: Compared with third party-reactive sequences, donor-reactive ones declined more, independent of withdrawal success. Rather than being deleted, graft donor-reactive T cells may have moved into the graft.

This clone is a singleton in its sample. Its antigen is undetermined. Germline CDR1 is SGHRS and CDR2 is YFSETQ. CDR3 size: 16 residues. The V and J ends lost 4 bases and 5 bases, in that order; junction bases with no gene match: 12. Clones were sequenced by immunoSEQ multiplex PCR, and TCRdb holds only the in-frame ones, with some missing. There are roughly 74,000 clones in the sample; about four fifths occur only once, and roughly 0.54% lies in the top ten. This material consisted of CD4+ T cells from blood, taken before liver transplant. This sequence was found in a human donor who received a liver transplant. This chain joins TRBV5-1 and TRBJ2-1, with 7 bases matching TRBD1. The CDR3 protein is CASSPRTGVANNEQFF. CDR3 coding DNA: TGCGCCAGCAGCCCGCGAACAGGGGTTGCGAACAATGAGCAGTTCTTC.